There are a few counts of the clone carrying this TCR beta chain. What it recognizes is unknown. There were only healthy Caucasians among the donors. The sample originates from a study of identical twins. Trimming stripped 7 bases from V and 5 bases from J, with 20 bases between. The CDR3 totals 14 residues. The germline CDR1 and CDR2 sequences are DFQATT and SNEGSKA (reference sequence). Template switching created a universal primer site, and the cDNA included unique molecular identifiers. TCRdb itself ran the 5' RACE reads through MiXCR, one entry per CDR3 protein. The sample has 1.5 million to 2 million distinct CDR3 sequences, more than 30% seen once; the top ten hold roughly 0.3%. Study-level results: Potential partial confounding of zero-insertion analyses by invariant MAIT and iNKT cells was noted. Cross-sectional statistical analysis was relied on for the conclusions, without the same donors being followed.

This sequence was found in a newborn girl in good health. The sample taken for sequencing was cord blood. The rearrangement uses TRBV20-1 and TRBJ2-5; tentative D call: TRBD1 (6 bases). The CDR3 protein is CSVPPNRETETQYF. The CDR3 DNA reads TGCAGTGTTCCTCCGAACAGGGAAACTGAGACCCAGTACTTC.